These 7 T cell receptor beta chains were all obtained from the same sample, sequenced in a study of T cell changes during pregnancy in multiple sclerosis (dated by TCRdb to the late 2010s). Library generation was performed with the immunoSEQ multiplex PCR assay. The source is immuneACCESS, and TCRdb retained only in-frame sequences with V and J called. Part of the clones is not carried over; for the studies checked, unresolved V genes explain less than half of this, and the remainder is unexplained. Recorded for this sample are tens of thousands of clones; approximately 94% of them occurred a single time. The ten largest clones take up roughly 2.5% of the sample. The sample here was CD8+ T cells from peripheral blood mononuclear cells, taken after pregnancy. Every receptor here comes from a female donor with multiple sclerosis, enrolled in a pregnancy study.

This chain links TRBV9 with TRBJ2-1, with TRBD2 matching over 11 bases. This CDR3 region has 16 residues. CDR1 and CDR2 from the germline V gene are SGDLS and YYNGEE. The trim removed 3 bases at V and 5 bases at J, leaving 7 bases unmatched. The CDR3 region is CASSGWGLAENNEQFF. For the CDR3, the DNA is TGTGCCAGCAGCGGTTGGGGACTAGCGGAAAACAATGAGCAGTTCTTC.

The chain is built from TRBV11-3 and TRBJ2-1; D is perhaps TRBD2 (5 bases). The CDR3 is 18 amino acids. Germline loops: CDR1 SGHNT, CDR2 YENEEA. V was clipped by 5 bases and J by 4 bases, with 24 bases between them. The DNA for the CDR3 is TGTGCCAGCAGCGGCCGGAGGATCGATGGGAGTTCATACAATGAGCAGTTCTTC. This gives the protein CASSGRRIDGSSYNEQFF.

CDR3 sequence reads: CASSAGLAGEQETQYF. CDR3 bases: TGTGCCAGCAGCGCCGGACTAGCGGGAGAGCAAGAGACCCAGTACTTC. This chain uses TRBV14 with TRBJ2-5; TRBD2 agrees at 13 bases. Trimming took 5 bases from V and 2 from J; bases not matched to a gene: 5. Germline V gives CDR1 SGHDN, CDR2 FVKESK. The CDR3 consists of 16 residues.

The chain carries TRBV30 and TRBJ2-7; D is undetermined. The germline V gene has CDR1 GTSNPN and CDR2 SVGIG (reference sequence). With 7 bases removed from V and 0 bases from J, the gap between germline ends came to 13 bases. CDR3 length: 13 residues. DNA for the CDR3: TGTGCCTCGCGGAAAACTAACTCCTACGAGCAGTACTTC. Translation gives CASRKTNSYEQYF.

The CDR3 region is CASSLRGSGQVAYNEQFF. CDR3 nucleotides: TGCGCCAGCAGCTTGCGTGGATCGGGACAGGTCGCCTACAATGAGCAGTTCTTC. The chain is built from TRBV5-1 and TRBJ2-1; 8 positions agree with TRBD1. Per germline, CDR1 SGHRS and CDR2 YFSETQ. This CDR3 has 18 residues. Trimming at V came to 1 base and at J to 2 bases, leaving 11 bases not matched to a gene.

J is TRBJ2-3 and V is TRBV5-1; 9 nucleotides agree with TRBD2. Germline CDR1 reads SGHRS; CDR2 reads YFSETQ. V lost 0 bases to trimming and J lost 2 bases; unmatched junction nucleotides: 4. The length of the CDR3 is 16 residues. In DNA form, the CDR3 reads TGCGCCAGCAGCTTGGTAGCGGGAGAATACACAGATACGCAGTATTTT. It encodes CASSLVAGEYTDTQYF.

This chain links TRBV27 with TRBJ2-7; possible D gene TRBD1, 6 bases. The CDR3 is 13 amino acids. The germline V gene encodes CDR1 MNHEY and CDR2 SMNVEV (reference sequence). Trimming stripped 5 bases from V and 4 bases from J, with 12 bases between. CDR3 sequence reads: CASSVTGLYEQYF. The CDR3 DNA sequence: TGTGCCAGCAGTGTGACAGGTTTGTACGAGCAGTACTTC.